A single T cell receptor beta chain is shown here with its context. The antigen is not known. Just one base apart from a much larger clone, this may be a read error. This specimen comes from a study of post-analysis software for immune sequencing data. cDNA libraries for TCR beta contained unique molecular identifiers. TCRdb ran MiXCR on the PCR reads and lists one entry per CDR3 protein. The table records roughly 870,000 distinct CDR3 sequences, 53% of them present only once. This CDR3 is 16 amino acids long. Germline CDR1 reads SGHVS; CDR2 reads FQNEAQ. Study-wide results and limits: In multiple sclerosis, normalized Chao1 diversity was significantly below that of controls. Elevated frequency relative to controls characterized four or five TRBV segments in patients, TRBV5-6, TRBV5-1 and TRBV20-1 among them.

The sequencing sample was made of blood. The clonotype originates from a girl between 5 and 17 years old with multiple sclerosis. This chain joins TRBV7-8 and TRBJ1-1, with TRBD1 matching over 8 bases. The CDR3 region is CAGSPDGQGMNTEAFF. In DNA, the CDR3 is TGTGCCGGCAGCCCGGACGGACAGGGCATGAACACTGAAGCTTTCTTT.